The 2 T cell receptor beta chains presented below share a single source sample, sequenced in a study of early T cells in non-severe SARS-CoV-2 infection. In TCRdb, the 5' RACE reads were re-called with MiXCR into one record per CDR3 protein. The table includes tens of thousands of distinct CDR3 sequences, roughly a tenth detected once. Sequencing was performed on whole blood. These receptors were taken from an adult who was a healthcare worker with PCR-confirmed SARS-CoV-2 infection or an uninfected control (not recorded which).

With respect to this clonotype: It may be a read error: a sequence one base away is much more abundant. The V and J genes are TRBV20-1 and TRBJ2-7, with D perhaps matching TRBD1 (5 bases). V lost 3 bases to trimming and J lost 5 bases, with 17 bases between them. The CDR3 covers 14 residues. Germline assignment: CDR1 DFQATT and CDR2 SNEGSKA (reference sequence). The CDR3 DNA reads as TGCAGTGCTAGGGGCGGACAAGGACGCCACGAGCAGTACTTC. This translates into CSARGGQGRHEQYF.

The rearrangement uses TRBV7-2 and TRBJ2-1; 10 positions match TRBD2. The germline gives CDR1 SGHTA, CDR2 FQGNSA. Unmatched junction bases numbered 6, after V lost 5 bases and J lost 2 bases. CDR3 length equals 16 residues. The CDR3 DNA is TGTGCCAGCAGCCTTAGACTAGCGGGTACCTACAATGAGCAGTTCTTC. Encoded protein: CASSLRLAGTYNEQFF. The full variable domain, in which reference TRBV7-2 and TRBJ2-1 provide the parts outside the CDR3, is GAGVSQSPSNKVTEKGKDVELRCDPISGHTALYWYRQSLGQGLEFLIYFQGNSAPDKSGLPSDRFSAERTGGSVSTLTIQRTQQEDSAVYLCASSLRLAGTYNEQFFGPGTRLTVL.